The following is a T cell receptor beta chain sequence with its context. This sample is part of a study of tumor and adjacent non-tumor tissue in lung cancer. The CDR3 runs 12 residues. V lost 4 bases, J lost 7 bases, and 13 bases lay in between. Germline CDR1 and CDR2: SQVTM and ANQGSEA. No cell sorting was done before RNA was extracted from the tissue. TCRbeta libraries were built with three rounds of nested PCR, modified from ARM-PCR. TCRdb called the multiplex PCR reads again in MiXCR, with one record for every CDR3 protein. Here the sample spans about 85,000 distinct CDR3 sequences, roughly three fifths being singletons.

The sample was lung tumor tissue. The chain uses TRBV29-1 and TRBJ1-1; D remains ambiguous. This clonotype was obtained from a man aged 65-85 years with non-small cell lung cancer. CDR3 bases: TGCAGCGTTGGTCATACGGGGTATGAAGCTTTCTTT. This translates into CSVGHTGYEAFF.